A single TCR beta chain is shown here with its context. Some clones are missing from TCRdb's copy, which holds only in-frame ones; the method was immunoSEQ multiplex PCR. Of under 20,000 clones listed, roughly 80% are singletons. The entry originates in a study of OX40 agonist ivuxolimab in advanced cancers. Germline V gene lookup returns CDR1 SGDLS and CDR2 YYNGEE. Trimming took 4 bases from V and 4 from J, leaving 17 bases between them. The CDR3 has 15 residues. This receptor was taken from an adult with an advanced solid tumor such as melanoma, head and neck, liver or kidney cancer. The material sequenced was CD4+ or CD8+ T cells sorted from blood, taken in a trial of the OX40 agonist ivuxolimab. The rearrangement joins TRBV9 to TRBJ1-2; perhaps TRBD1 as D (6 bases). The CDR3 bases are TGTGCCAGCAGCCAAGGAGGGGGGGCTCTCTATGGCTACACCTTC. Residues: CASSQGGGALYGYTF. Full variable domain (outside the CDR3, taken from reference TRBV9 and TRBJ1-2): DSGVTQTPKHLITATGQRVTLRCSPRSGDLSVYWYQQSLDQGLQFLIQYYNGEERAKGNILERFSAQQFPDLHSELNLSSLELGDSALYFCASSQGGGALYGYTFGSGTRLTVV.